Following are 17 T cell receptor beta chains from one sample sequenced in a study of T cells in tumors after PD-1 blockade (dated by TCRdb to the late 2010s). The library relied on the immunoSEQ multiplex PCR assay. In TCRdb, the immuneACCESS table is reduced to in-frame sequences with V and J assigned. These tables do not hold every clone; where another copy was compared, an unresolved V gene accounts for under half, and the others remain unexplained. The sample includes 45,000 to 60,000 clones, with roughly 84% observed a single time. The top ten clonotypes cover 8.7% of the sample. Sample: PBMCs, taken before anti-PD-1 therapy. Every receptor here comes from a human donor with advanced basal cell or squamous cell carcinoma (not recorded which).

CDR3 protein: CASSWTSGSYEQYF. In DNA, the CDR3 is TGTGCCAGTAGCTGGACTAGCGGTTCCTACGAGCAGTACTTC. The chain employs TRBV19 and TRBJ2-7, with TRBD2 matching 10 bases. The CDR3 covers 14 residues. Per germline, CDR1 LNHDA and CDR2 SQIVND (reference sequence). The trim removed 6 bases at V and 1 base at J, leaving 3 bases unmatched.

V and J are TRBV5-6 and TRBJ1-1; no reliable D call. The CDR3 extends over 14 amino acids. Per germline, CDR1 SGHDT and CDR2 YYEEEE. Trimming removed 0 bases from V and 2 bases from J, with 8 bases in between. The CDR3: CASSLGGGNTEAFF. CDR3 bases: TGTGCCAGCAGCTTGGGAGGAGGAAACACTGAAGCTTTCTTT.

CDR3 sequence: CASSGLAGVVYNEQFF. The CDR3 nucleotides are TGTGCCAGCAGCGGGTTAGCGGGAGTAGTCTACAATGAGCAGTTCTTC. The chain recombines TRBV5-8 with TRBJ2-1, with 9 bases aligning to TRBD2. The CDR3 runs to 16 residues. Looked up from germline, CDR1 is SGHTS and CDR2 is YDEGEE. The V segment lost 4 bases and the J segment 3 bases; nucleotides outside the gene matches: 8.

The chain combines TRBV5-1 with TRBJ2-7; 8 bases agree with TRBD1. This CDR3 has 18 amino acids. Germline CDR1 is SGHRS and CDR2 is YFSETQ. V shed 3 bases and J 4 bases; nucleotides not matched to a gene: 18. Here the CDR3 reads CASSSGSVGGQGEYEQYF. Here the CDR3 DNA reads TGCGCCAGCAGCTCCGGGAGTGTTGGAGGACAGGGAGAGTACGAGCAGTACTTC.

This clone was seen a single time. Relative to the germline gene, one junction end is altered; a read error may explain this. The V and J genes are TRBV7-9 and TRBJ2-1; D ambiguous. Germline V CDR1 and CDR2: SEHNR, FQNEAQ (reference sequence). The length of the CDR3 is 12 residues. The CDR3, as DNA: TGTGCCAGCAGTTTAGAGACCTCCGAGCAGTTCTTC. This sequence encodes CASSLETSEQFF.

This chain connects TRBV6-6 to TRBJ2-7; D may be TRBD1 or TRBD2 (6 bases each). CDR3 size: 14 residues. CDR1 and CDR2 (germline): MNHNY, SVGAGI (reference sequence). V was trimmed by 5 bases and J by 0 bases, leaving 11 bases between them. This CDR3 is CASSKGGSSYEQYF. The CDR3, as DNA: TGTGCCAGCAGTAAGGGGGGCAGCTCCTACGAGCAGTACTTC.

The V and J genes are TRBV5-6 and TRBJ2-7; 15 positions match TRBD2. CDR1 SGHDT and CDR2 YYEEEE come from the germline V gene. The CDR3 sequence is 17 residues long. Trimming removed 4 bases from V and 1 base from J; junction bases left unmatched: 6. CDR3: CASSAPGLAGGSYEQYF. CDR3 nucleotides: TGTGCCAGCAGCGCTCCTGGACTAGCGGGAGGGTCCTACGAGCAGTACTTC.

The rearrangement links TRBV7-2 to TRBJ2-5; the D gene is possibly TRBD2 (6 bases). V was shortened by 3 bases and J by 5 bases, with 13 bases between the two germline ends. This CDR3 is built from 14 residues. Germline CDR1 SGHTA, CDR2 FQGNSA. CDR3 loop: CASSLGLTGETQYF. The CDR3 coding sequence is TGTGCCAGCAGCTTGGGACTTACGGGCGAGACCCAGTACTTC.

The chain carries TRBV27 and TRBJ1-6, with unresolved D. The CDR3 loop spans 16 amino acids. Trimming took 5 bases from V and 5 from J, leaving 16 bases between them. Germline V gene lookup returns CDR1 MNHEY and CDR2 SMNVEV (reference sequence). CDR3: CASSPYINPHNSPLHF. The CDR3 nucleotides read TGTGCCAGCAGTCCGTATATAAACCCTCATAATTCACCCCTCCACTTT.

As for this clone: Sequence at one end of the junction differs from germline and may be a read error. The chain uses TRBV7-2 and TRBJ2-7; D might be TRBD2 (6 bases). The CDR3 totals 15 residues. The V gene's germline CDR1 is SGHTA and CDR2 FQGNSA. CDR3 bases: TGTGCCGGCAGCTTAAGGGGAGGAGGTCGGGACGAGCAGTACTTC. Its protein product is CAGSLRGGGRDEQYF.

This rearrangement joins TRBV20-1 to TRBJ1-2; D unresolved. V lost 5 bases and J lost 4, with 8 bases in between. The CDR3 consists of 11 residues. Germline V CDR1 and CDR2: DFQATT, SNEGSKA (reference sequence). As DNA, the CDR3 is TGCAGTGCTCCGCGGGGCTATGGCTACACCTTC. Translation: CSAPRGYGYTF.

The genes are TRBV3-1 (or the pseudogene TRBV3-2) and TRBJ1-2, with TRBD1 as a possible D gene (5 bases). Looked up from germline, CDR1 is LGHDT and CDR2 is YNNKEL (reference sequence). CDR3 length equals 14 residues. V was trimmed by 1 base and J by 6 bases, leaving 12 bases between them. The CDR3 region is CASSQGFGGNGYTF. The CDR3 DNA reads TGTGCCAGCAGCCAAGGGTTCGGGGGGAATGGCTACACCTTC.

This chain links TRBV24-1 with TRBJ1-4; 10 nucleotides align to TRBD1. J was trimmed by 8 bases and V by 4 bases; bases with no gene match: 12. This CDR3 is 17 amino acids long. Germline V gene data show CDR1 as KGHDR and CDR2 as SFDVKD. CDR3 residues: CATSENVKGTGDEKLFF. The CDR3 DNA reads as TGTGCCACCAGTGAGAACGTCAAAGGGACAGGGGACGAAAAACTGTTTTTT.

In this sample, this clone turned up a few times. This sequence joins TRBV2 and TRBJ1-2; TRBD1 matches at 9 bases. Germline-derived CDR1 and CDR2 are SNHLY and FYNNEI. The length of the CDR3 is 13 residues. With 10 bases clipped from V and 7 bases from J, the junction kept 10 bases outside the gene matches. The CDR3 DNA reads as TGTGCCACCCCCGGAGGGACAGGGATTGGCTACACCTTC. It is translated as CATPGGTGIGYTF.

This clone was seen a handful of times. The same CDR3 arises from other DNA sequences in this sample as well. The chain carries TRBV9 and TRBJ2-1; no clear D gene. Trimming took off 0 bases at V and 8 bases at J, with 3 bases between the two ends. CDR1 and CDR2 (germline): SGDLS, YYNGEE. This CDR3 is built from 11 residues. Written as DNA, the CDR3 is TGTGCCAGCAGCGTAGTGGATGAGCAGTTCTTC. Translating gives CASSVVDEQFF.

This clone was counted a single time. The V call is TRBV19, the J call TRBJ1-1; no reliable D call. There are 15 residues in the CDR3. Trimming left V 0 bases short and J 1 base short, with 9 bases between. The germline CDR1 and CDR2 sequences are LNHDA and SQIVND (reference sequence). The CDR3 DNA sequence: TGTGCCAGTAGTATAGATCTAAGCACGAACACTGAAGCTTTCTTT. Translation: CASSIDLSTNTEAFF. Based on the CDR3 plus reference TRBV19 and TRBJ1-1, the full variable domain is DGGITQSPKYLFRKEGQNVTLSCEQNLNHDAMYWYRQDPGQGLRLIYYSQIVNDFQKGDIAEGYSVSREKKESFPLTVTSAQKNPTAFYLCASSIDLSTNTEAFFGQGTRLTVV.

The V call is TRBV9, the J call TRBJ2-7; unclear D gene. In germline, CDR1 is SGDLS, CDR2 YYNGEE. Trimming stripped 0 bases from V and 5 bases from J, with 9 bases between. CDR3 size: 13 residues. CDR3 DNA: TGTGCCAGCAGCGTAGGGCCTAGGGACGAGCAGTACTTC. It is translated as CASSVGPRDEQYF.